This T cell receptor beta chain appears in the sequencing data of a study of blood T cell repertoires in COVID-19. In the study overall: T cells, B-cell-depleted T cells, or PBMCs provided the cDNA or gDNA that served as material.

The authors' processing: Estimated nucleated cell counts came from reference gene primer amplification. TCRdb keeps only in-frame clones here, not all; method: immunoSEQ multiplex PCR. V, J and clone size reflect that table, while D and trimming were determined from the DNA. Of around 160,000 clones in the sample, roughly 80% were seen once. The length of the CDR3 is 12 residues. The germline CDR1 and CDR2 sequences are LNHDA and SQIVND (reference sequence). Germline trimming cut 6 bases from V and 4 bases from J; bases unmatched to any gene: 2. The sequenced material came from peripheral blood. This chain joins TRBV19 and TRBJ2-5; TRBD1 matches at 7 bases. The sequence derives from a human donor in a cohort sampled during active COVID-19. The CDR3 spells CASSRDRETQYF. CDR3 DNA: TGTGCCAGTAGCCGGGACAGAGAGACCCAGTACTTC.